These T cell receptor beta chains were read from a single sample in a study of blood T cell repertoires in COVID-19. Assay used: immunoSEQ multiplex PCR; TCRdb lists only in-frame clones, some missing. Altogether 250,000 to 300,000 clones are present, 85% to 90% being singletons, with the ten largest covering 3.6%. The sample consisted of peripheral blood. These receptors were taken from a young man with active or convalescent COVID-19. Each CDR3 is given with its conserved first and last residue. A D gene is named only where the DNA matches it firmly. Size values are once, few and many counts, or a class for expanded clones, and some rows have none.

-	TRBJ2-3	-	TRBV11-2	CASSLASGVGTQYF	TGTGCCAGCAGCTTAGCGTCAGGGGTGGGTACGCAGTATTTT
-	TRBJ2-2	TRBD2	TRBV19	CASSIGLAAPGELFF	TGTGCCAGTAGTATTGGACTAGCGGCCCCCGGGGAGCTGTTTTTT
-	TRBJ1-2	TRBD1	TRBV24-1	CATSETGTGIYGYTF	TGTGCCACCAGTGAGACCGGGACAGGGATTTATGGCTACACCTTC
-	TRBJ2-1	TRBD2	TRBV4-3	CASSQGGLAGYEQFF	TGCGCCAGCAGCCAAGGGGGACTAGCGGGATATGAGCAGTTCTTC
-	TRBJ2-3	-	TRBV6-1	CASSEAADTQYF	TGTGCCAGCAGTGAAGCGGCCGATACGCAGTATTTT
-	TRBJ1-4	TRBD1	TRBV5-1	CASSPGQGPGGKLFF	TGCGCCAGCAGCCCAGGACAGGGGCCCGGGGGTAAACTGTTTTTT
-	TRBJ2-1	TRBD2	TRBV6-1	CASSEGSGGSVIEQFF	TGTGCCAGCAGTGAAGGTAGCGGCGGGAGTGTAATTGAGCAGTTCTTC
-	TRBJ2-1	-	TRBV3-1/TRBV3-2	CASSLGLNNEQFF	TGTGCCAGCAGCCTGGGACTGAATAATGAGCAGTTCTTC
-	TRBJ1-6	-	TRBV5-6	CASRRGRGGSPLHF	TGTGCCAGCAGGAGAGGCAGGGGTGGTTCACCCCTCCACTTT
-	TRBJ2-7	-	TRBV6-5	CASSYRAGYAYEQYF	TGTGCCAGCAGTTACCGCGCGGGATACGCCTACGAGCAGTACTTC
-	TRBJ1-6	-	TRBV27	CASSLDSRGMLSPLHF	TGTGCCAGCAGTTTAGACAGTAGGGGTATGTTATCACCCCTCCACTTT
-	TRBJ1-2	TRBD1	TRBV27	CASRAQSGQGPTNYGYTF	TGTGCCAGCAGAGCCCAGTCGGGACAGGGACCCACGAACTATGGCTACACCTTC
-	TRBJ2-3	TRBD2	TRBV7-9	CASSLGLAGSTDTQYF	TGTGCCAGCAGCTTAGGGCTAGCGGGATCCACAGATACGCAGTATTTT
-	TRBJ2-1	-	TRBV5-1	CASSVTGTSYNEQFF	TGCGCCAGCAGCGTTACCGGGACATCCTACAATGAGCAGTTCTTC
-	TRBJ1-2	TRBD1	TRBV5-1	CASSPGTDGRGYTF	TGCGCCAGCAGCCCCGGGACAGACGGCCGTGGCTACACCTTC
-	TRBJ2-7	TRBD2	TRBV30	CAFSGSLEASGSAEYF	TGTGCCTTTTCCGGGAGCCTTGAAGCTAGCGGGAGCGCAGAGTACTTC
-	TRBJ2-5	-	TRBV30	CAWSSIAAQETQYF	TGTGCCTGGAGTAGCATAGCCGCCCAAGAGACCCAGTACTTC
-	TRBJ2-7	TRBD1	TRBV6-5	CASMRGTGVAYEQYF	TGTGCCAGCATGAGAGGGACAGGGGTAGCCTACGAGCAGTACTTC
-	TRBJ1-2	TRBD1	TRBV29-1	CSVLLGQEVYGYTF	TGCAGCGTTCTACTCGGACAGGAAGTCTATGGCTACACCTTC
-	TRBJ1-4	-	TRBV4-3	CASSPSAGVYEKLFF	TGCGCCAGCAGCCCCTCGGCAGGGGTATATGAAAAACTGTTTTTT
-	TRBJ1-3	-	TRBV19	CASSPLFDGNTIYF	TGTGCCAGTAGCCCACTGTTTGATGGAAACACCATATATTTT
-	TRBJ2-5	TRBD1	TRBV6-2/TRBV6-3	CASSLPGQGATQYF	TGTGCCAGCAGTCTACCGGGACAGGGGGCGACCCAGTACTTC
-	TRBJ2-7	TRBD1	TRBV6-2/TRBV6-3	CASSFLPRGREQYF	TGTGCCAGCAGTTTCCTCCCTAGGGGGCGCGAGCAGTACTTC
-	TRBJ2-3	-	TRBV28	CASSPPHPTAAGTDTQYF	TGTGCCAGCAGTCCTCCCCACCCGACGGCGGCGGGCACAGATACGCAGTATTTT
-	TRBJ2-7	TRBD1	TRBV2	CASKTGTGNFYEQYF	TGTGCCAGCAAGACCGGGACAGGGAATTTTTACGAGCAGTACTTC
-	TRBJ2-7	-	TRBV7-3	CASSLTAENEQYF	TGTGCCAGCAGCTTAACGGCGGAGAACGAGCAGTACTTC
-	TRBJ1-1	TRBD1	TRBV29-1	CSGQGAYTEAFF	TGCAGCGGGCAGGGGGCTTACACTGAAGCTTTCTTT
once	TRBJ2-2	TRBD1	TRBV9	CASKGTANTGELFF	TGTGCCAGCAAAGGGACAGCTAACACCGGGGAGCTGTTTTTT
-	TRBJ2-5	-	TRBV9	CASSAQGDSAQETQYF	TGTGCCAGCAGCGCCCAGGGTGACTCGGCCCAAGAGACCCAGTACTTC
once	TRBJ2-5	TRBD2	TRBV19	CASSRVLATNVETQYF	TGTGCCAGTAGTAGGGTACTAGCGACGAACGTAGAGACCCAGTACTTC
-	TRBJ2-1	TRBD1	TRBV2	CASSENGDRGQFF	TGTGCCAGCAGTGAAAATGGGGACAGGGGGCAGTTCTTC
once	TRBJ2-1	-	TRBV10-3	CAAKGAGASNEQFF	TGTGCCGCCAAAGGGGCAGGGGCATCCAATGAGCAGTTCTTC
-	TRBJ2-3	-	TRBV7-6	CASSLYSSTDTQYF	TGTGCCAGCAGCTTATACTCCAGCACAGATACGCAGTATTTT
-	TRBJ2-1	-	TRBV2	CASWAGTIDEQFF	TGTGCCAGCTGGGCCGGGACAATAGACGAGCAGTTCTTC
few	TRBJ2-1	TRBD1	TRBV28	CASSLKTGDNEQFF	TGTGCCAGCAGTTTAAAAACAGGGGACAATGAGCAGTTCTTC
-	TRBJ1-3	-	TRBV4-2	CASSQDYSGNTIYF	TGTGCCAGCAGCCAAGACTACTCTGGAAACACCATATATTTT
once	TRBJ2-3	-	TRBV12-3/TRBV12-4	CASSLARVDTQYF	TGTGCCAGCAGTTTAGCGCGGGTAGATACGCAGTATTTT
-	TRBJ1-4	-	TRBV19	CASSPLGTQGRGEKLFF	TGTGCCAGTAGTCCACTTGGGACACAGGGCCGCGGGGAAAAACTGTTTTTT
-	TRBJ1-1	-	TRBV28	CATTGGVPTEAFF	TGTGCCACCACGGGGGGGGTCCCCACTGAAGCTTTCTTT
-	TRBJ2-7	-	TRBV5-1	CASSLAGGQSEQYF	TGCGCCAGCAGCTTGGCCGGGGGACAGAGCGAGCAGTACTTC
once	TRBJ1-4	-	TRBV4-1	CASSQIGRGNEKLFF	TGCGCCAGCAGCCAAATTGGGCGGGGGAATGAAAAACTGTTTTTT
-	TRBJ1-6	-	TRBV9	CASSPSNRVDSPLHF	TGTGCCAGCAGCCCGAGTAACAGGGTGGATTCACCCCTCCACTTT